Reported below is one T cell receptor beta chain. This record comes from a study of technical replicates of blood from a few donors. The protocol was immunoSEQ multiplex PCR, while the TCRdb copy is restricted to in-frame clones and leaves out a portion. The profile shows roughly 80,000 clones, 93% of them singletons. Trimming cost V 4 bases and J 6 bases; bases outside gene matches: 3. The CDR3 runs to 13 residues. CDR1 is SGHRS and CDR2 is YFSETQ in the germline V gene. The specimen was T cells isolated from PBMCs. The receptor was derived from a human donor in good health. The chain couples TRBV5-1 to TRBJ2-5; 10 bases are a match to TRBD1. The CDR3 DNA reads as TGCGCCAGCAGCCGGGACAGGGGACAGACCCAGTACTTC. Its protein product is CASSRDRGQTQYF.